Listed below are T cell receptor beta chains from one sample, sequenced in a study of vaccination effects on CD4 cells after COVID-19. These receptors have no identified antigens. The method was immunoSEQ multiplex PCR; TCRdb's version includes in-frame clones alone and lacks a portion of them. The sample contains under 60,000 clones, roughly three fifths of which appear only once. This sample comprised CD4+ T cells from PBMCs cultured without peptide, obtained before COVID-19 vaccination. These receptors originate from a human donor who received a COVID-19 vaccine. Both conserved end residues are part of each CDR3. The order of the fields is V gene, D gene, clone size, J gene, CDR3 length, CDR3 protein, CDR3 DNA. The D gene is left open where the match is weak. The size entry is marked missing in some rows and otherwise reads once, few, many or a size class.

>TRBV28|NA|NA|TRBJ1-1|15
CASSLGVFLNTEAFF
TGTGCCAGCAGTTTGGGGGTTTTTTTGAACACTGAAGCTTTCTTT
>TRBV5-1|TRBD2|NA|TRBJ2-3|16
CASSLAQRGFTDTQYF
TGCGCCAGCAGCTTGGCGCAGCGGGGGTTCACAGATACGCAGTATTTT
>TRBV30|TRBD2|NA|TRBJ2-3|14
CAWSVAGLRDTQYF
TGTGCCTGGAGTGTGGCGGGACTAAGAGATACGCAGTATTTT
>TRBV3-1/TRBV3-2|NA|NA|TRBJ2-2|13
CASTFMRTGELFF
TGTGCCAGCACGTTCATGAGGACCGGGGAGCTGTTTTTT
>TRBV27|NA|NA|TRBJ1-6|12
CASTSGRSPLHF
TGTGCCAGCACTTCAGGGCGTTCACCCCTCCACTTT
>TRBV6-6|NA|few|TRBJ2-3|14
CASRGDLVADTQYF
TGTGCCAGCAGGGGCGACCTTGTAGCAGATACGCAGTATTTT
>TRBV5-1|TRBD1|NA|TRBJ1-4|13
CASSSGGTGPVFF
TGCGCCAGCAGCTCGGGGGGGACAGGTCCAGTGTTTTTT
>TRBV18|NA|NA|TRBJ1-1|14
CASSPNQMNTEAFF
TGTGCCAGCTCACCAAACCAGATGAACACTGAAGCTTTCTTT
>TRBV18|TRBD2|NA|TRBJ2-7|15
CASSPGRGGGYEQYF
TGTGCCAGCTCCCCCGGGAGGGGGGGTGGCTACGAGCAGTACTTC
>TRBV27|TRBD2|NA|TRBJ2-3|16
CASRGLAGRRTDTQYF
TGTGCCAGCAGGGGTCTAGCGGGAAGGCGCACAGATACGCAGTATTTT
>TRBV18|NA|NA|TRBJ2-2|14
CASSPTPAGGELFF
TGTGCCAGCTCACCGACACCGGCGGGCGGGGAGCTGTTTTTT